This is a list of T cell receptor beta chains from one sample in a study of T cells expressing NK-cell markers. From its re-call of the 5' RACE reads, TCRdb lists each CDR3 protein once, without DNA. This sample contains roughly 430,000 distinct CDR3 sequences. The sample consisted of blood T cells: a sorted CD56 or NKG2C T cell subset, CD4+ or CD8+ T cells, or bulk PBMC T cells (not recorded which). These receptors were taken from a woman between 18 and 75 years old in good health. CDR3s include the opening cysteine and the closing phenylalanine or tryptophan.

TRBJ1-4 | TRBV5-1 | CASSFTWGVGREKLFF
TRBJ1-5 | TRBV5-1 | CASSVTGDLRQPQHF
TRBJ1-2 | TRBV6-2/TRBV6-3 | CASSFPRTGDGYTF
TRBJ2-1 | TRBV12-3/TRBV12-4 | CASSLVGTSGSNEQFF
TRBJ2-3 | TRBV14 | CASSRYGTGSTDTQYF
TRBJ2-1 | TRBV12-3/TRBV12-4 | CASGPQGPYNEQFF
TRBJ1-2 | TRBV15 | CATSRTQGGYGYTF
TRBJ1-4 | TRBV6-1 | CASSEGVTNEKLFF
TRBJ2-1 | TRBV20-1 | CSALGTGGYNEQFF
TRBJ2-3 | TRBV5-5 | CASSLSTPGAADTQYF
TRBJ1-3 | TRBV12-3/TRBV12-4 | CASSLIGVGNTIYF
TRBJ2-3 | TRBV7-2 | CASSPMGTSGADTQYF
TRBJ1-1 | TRBV18 | CASYETGGTEAFF
TRBJ2-7 | TRBV19 | CASSRTSGVYEQYF
TRBJ2-3 | TRBV7-2 | CASSPRRGAQYF
TRBJ2-7 | TRBV2 | CASSRTKRAYEQYF
TRBJ2-7 | TRBV6-1 | CASSGTVPHEQYF
TRBJ2-1 | TRBV9 | CASSGVGNEQFF
TRBJ1-2 | TRBV7-2 | CASSLGQANYGYTF
TRBJ2-2 | TRBV24-1 | CATGQNTGELFF
TRBJ2-1 | TRBV12-3/TRBV12-4 | CATAGGRTPYNEQFF
TRBJ2-2 | TRBV12-3/TRBV12-4 | CASSAIQAVGELFF
TRBJ1-1 | TRBV5-1 | CASSSTTAGIMNTEAFF
TRBJ1-4 | TRBV28 | CASGRGTNEKLFF
TRBJ1-5 | TRBV7-2 | CASSLGYYKPQHF
TRBJ2-5 | TRBV7-9 | CASSSPVAAQYF
TRBJ2-3 | TRBV6-1 | CASSQRGTTDTQYF
TRBJ2-7 | TRBV4-3 | CASSQDVPSGTYEQYF
TRBJ2-1 | TRBV6-2/TRBV6-3 | CASRTQGSYNEQFF
TRBJ2-5 | TRBV20-1 | CSASTGQVRETQYF
TRBJ2-1 | TRBV9 | CASRPGTGSYNEQFF
TRBJ2-3 | TRBV4-3 | CASSQRSGADTQYF
TRBJ2-5 | TRBV5-5 | CASSLAGREGTRYF
TRBJ1-5 | TRBV15 | CATSHMNQPQHF
TRBJ2-7 | TRBV24-1 | CATKAPNSYEQYF
TRBJ2-1 | TRBV4-3 | CASSQVTQGVSNEQFF
TRBJ2-1 | TRBV5-4 | CASSLAPRDEQFF
TRBJ2-7 | TRBV6-1 | CASSEARGQGRALGEQYF
TRBJ1-2 | TRBV5-1 | CASSPDDRLRRNYGYTF
TRBJ2-2 | TRBV15 | CATSREVKAGNTGELFF
TRBJ2-7 | TRBV6-2/TRBV6-3 | CASSYRGLDYEQYF
TRBJ1-5 | TRBV20-1 | CSARADRSNQPQHF
TRBJ1-4 | TRBV21-1 | CARHLHWDPKRGNEKLFF
TRBJ2-1 | TRBV20-1 | CSASSSTHEQFF
TRBJ2-3 | TRBV6-1 | CASNRDRGGADTQYF
TRBJ1-1 | TRBV29-1 | CSVEQGLTEAFF
TRBJ2-1 | TRBV4-2 | CASSQVGGLPNEQFF
TRBJ1-1 | TRBV20-1 | CSARVGESNTEAFF
TRBJ2-5 | TRBV3-1 | CASGWTSGSETQYF
TRBJ2-6 | TRBV4-1 | CASSQVLDRLTF
TRBJ2-4 | TRBV29-1 | CSAGARDRQYF
TRBJ1-3 | TRBV4-1 | CASSQDGTPVGNTIYF
TRBJ1-2 | TRBV28 | CASSTRGLTIYGYTF
TRBJ2-1 | TRBV20-1 | CSARDLRASGIEQFF
TRBJ1-1 | TRBV20-1 | CSARPTLGWNTEAFF